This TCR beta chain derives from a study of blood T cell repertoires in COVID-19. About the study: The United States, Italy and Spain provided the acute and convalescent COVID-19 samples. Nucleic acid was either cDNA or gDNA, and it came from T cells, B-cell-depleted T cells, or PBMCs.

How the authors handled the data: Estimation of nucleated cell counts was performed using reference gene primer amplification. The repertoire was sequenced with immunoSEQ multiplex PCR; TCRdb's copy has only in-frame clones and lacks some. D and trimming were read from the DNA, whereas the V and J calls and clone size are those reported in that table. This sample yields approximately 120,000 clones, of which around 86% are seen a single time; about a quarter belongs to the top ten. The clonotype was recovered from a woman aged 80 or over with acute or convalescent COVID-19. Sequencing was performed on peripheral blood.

Here the CDR3 DNA reads TGCGCCAGCAGCTTGGGGTACAGCGGTTCGAACACTGAAGCTTTCTTT. Its translation: CASSLGYSGSNTEAFF. This chain links TRBV5-1 with TRBJ1-1; D not certain. This CDR3 is 16 amino acids long. Trimming pared 0 bases from V and 1 base from J, leaving 13 bases between. CDR1 is SGHRS, CDR2 YFSETQ, per germline.